This T cell receptor beta chain was recorded in a study of blood T cell repertoires in COVID-19. Using immunoSEQ multiplex PCR, the repertoire was profiled, and TCRdb retains in-frame clones only, with some absent. This table has about 200,000 clones, 70% to 85% appearing once. This CDR3 is 12 amino acids long. Trimming pared 3 bases from V and 6 bases from J, leaving 9 bases between. Germline CDR1 reads KGHSH; CDR2 reads LQKENI. Sequenced: peripheral blood. The genes are TRBV18 and TRBJ2-7; a weak D match, TRBD2 (6 bases). The clonotype was recovered from a man aged 50-60 years with active or convalescent COVID-19. The CDR3 loop reads CASSPGTAEQYF. CDR3 DNA: TGTGCCAGCTCACCTGGGACTGCCGAGCAGTACTTC.